These 10 T cell receptor beta chains came from one sample sequenced in a study of shared clonotypes between healthy human individuals. Measured with immunoSEQ multiplex PCR; TCRdb has only the in-frame clones, and not every one. The sample records approximately 1.5 million clones, 95% to 99% being singletons. The sequenced material came from naive CD4+ T cells sorted from blood. Subset here: CD45RA+ positively selected. The receptors derive from a man younger than 45 in good health.

The chain is built from TRBV18 and TRBJ2-1; the D gene is possibly TRBD2 (6 bases). V lost 0 bases and J lost 1, with 10 bases in between. Germline V gene data show CDR1 as KGHSH and CDR2 as LQKENI. The CDR3 contains 16 residues. CDR3 sequence: CASSPPSGLSYNEQFF. CDR3 bases: TGTGCCAGCTCACCACCGAGCGGGCTTTCCTACAATGAGCAGTTCTTC. The whole variable domain, remainder taken from reference TRBV18 and TRBJ2-1, is NAGVMQNPRHLVRRRGQEARLRCSPMKGHSHVYWYRQLPEEGLKFMVYLQKENIIDESGMPKERFSAEFPKEGPSILRIQQVVRGDSAAYFCASSPPSGLSYNEQFFGPGTRLTVL.

This chain connects TRBV27 to TRBJ2-7; TRBD1 aligns across 8 bases. This CDR3 has 16 residues. Trimming took 0 bases from V and 7 from J; bases not matched to a gene: 11. The V gene's germline CDR1 is MNHEY and CDR2 SMNVEV (reference sequence). The CDR3 region has the DNA TGTGCCAGCAGTTTATCTGTCGGGACAGGAGCCCTGGAGCAGTACTTC. It is translated as CASSLSVGTGALEQYF.

This chain joins TRBV11-2 and TRBJ1-1, with 7 positions matching TRBD1. The CDR3 contains 16 residues. Per the germline V gene, CDR1 is SGHAT and CDR2 is FQNNGV. Trimming took 1 base from V and 2 from J; bases not matched to a gene: 7. CDR3 nucleotides: TGTGCCAGCAGCTTAGGGGGACAGCTTGCTAACACTGAAGCTTTCTTT. Translated, it gives CASSLGGQLANTEAFF.

The V call is TRBV28, the J call TRBJ2-7; D gene unclear. V was cut by 11 bases and J by 5 bases, with 16 bases left in between. This CDR3 has 12 residues. The germline V gene has CDR1 MDHEN and CDR2 SYDVKM. CDR3 sequence reads: CASLAAPDEQYF. The CDR3 DNA reads as TGTGCCTCCCTCGCAGCCCCGGACGAGCAGTACTTC.

This sequence joins TRBV2 and TRBJ2-2; D is unresolved. This CDR3 comprises 15 residues. V was shortened by 4 bases and J by 3 bases, with 12 bases between the two germline ends. From germline, CDR1 is SNHLY and CDR2 FYNNEI. The CDR3 here is CASSVEVTYTGELFF. The CDR3 nucleotides are TGTGCCAGCAGTGTAGAGGTGACGTACACCGGGGAGCTGTTTTTT.

The chain joins TRBV5-1 to TRBJ2-2; the match to TRBD1 covers 7 bases. This CDR3 region has 16 residues. J lost 3 bases, V lost 4 bases, and 9 bases had no gene match. Germline CDR1 is SGHRS and CDR2 is YFSETQ. The DNA for the CDR3 is TGCGCCAGCAGCCCTCGACAGGGAACGTACACCGGGGAGCTGTTTTTT. Translated, it gives CASSPRQGTYTGELFF. Supplemented by reference TRBV5-1 and TRBJ2-2, the full variable domain reads KAGVTQTPRYLIKTRGQQVTLSCSPISGHRSVSWYQQTPGQGLQFLFEYFSETQRNKGNFPGRFSGRQFSNSRSEMNVSTLELGDSALYLCASSPRQGTYTGELFFGEGSRLTVL.

This clone came up once. The genes are TRBV5-5 and TRBJ2-1, with 9 positions matching TRBD1. The CDR3 length is 15 residues. The ends lost 1 base at V and 7 bases at J; junction bases unmatched: 6. Germline CDR1 is SGHKS and CDR2 is YYEKEE (reference sequence). The CDR3, as DNA: TGTGCCAGCAGCTTGACAGGGGGCGTAGGAAATGAGCAGTTCTTC. Translation: CASSLTGGVGNEQFF.

To note about this clone: The sample holds other DNA sequences that translate to the same CDR3. The rearrangement uses TRBV18 and TRBJ2-7, with 15 bases matching TRBD2. The J segment lost 6 bases and the V segment lost 3 bases, leaving 3 bases of the junction unmatched. Per germline, CDR1 KGHSH and CDR2 LQKENI. The CDR3 spans 15 residues. The CDR3 DNA reads TGTGCCAGCTCACCCTCGGGACTAGCGGGAGGCGAGCAGTACTTC. Amino acids: CASSPSGLAGGEQYF.

The chain links TRBV19 to TRBJ1-2; no firm D call. Trimming took off 7 bases at V and 1 base at J, with 13 bases between the two ends. The CDR3 consists of 14 residues. CDR1 LNHDA and CDR2 SQIVND come from the germline V gene (reference sequence). This CDR3 reads CASTAVHFNYGYTF. CDR3 bases: TGTGCCAGTACCGCGGTACACTTTAACTATGGCTACACCTTC.

This sequence joins TRBV9 and TRBJ1-1; D gene unclear. Germline CDR1 and CDR2: SGDLS and YYNGEE. Deletions cut 4 bases from V and 7 bases from J, with 14 bases between. CDR3 length: 13 amino acids. CDR3 coding DNA: TGTGCCAGCAGCCCCGGTGTCGCGGATGAAGCTTTCTTT. Translating it yields CASSPGVADEAFF.